The clone carrying this T cell receptor (beta chain) was recorded a few times. The sample belongs to a study of blood T cells in healthy people across ages. Using a J-beta primer mix together with a sample-barcoded 5' primer, a second PCR was run for roughly 6 to 12 cycles. TCRdb re-called the 5' RACE reads through MiXCR, storing one row per CDR3 protein. Among around 1,000,000 distinct CDR3 sequences, around 27% were seen once, and the ten largest hold around 0.75%. Trimming shortened V by 5 bases and J by 3 bases, and 10 bases separated the two germline ends. This CDR3 comprises 14 residues. Germline V gene lookup returns CDR1 MDHEN and CDR2 SYDVKM. These data also formed part of another study, on T cells of mothers and their children. From that second work: The shaping of TCR recombination output by thymic selection is similar in related and unrelated pairs.

This chain links TRBV28 with TRBJ1-4; D remains unclear. This receptor was obtained from a girl under 10 years old in good health. The source material was blood. CDR3 DNA: TGTGCCAGCAGTATCGAGGAGGCTAATGAAAAACTGTTTTTT. Protein: CASSIEEANEKLFF.